The clone carrying this TCR beta chain is a singleton in its sample. This entry comes from a study of T cell changes during pregnancy in multiple sclerosis. The V gene's germline CDR1 is LNHDA and CDR2 SQIVND (reference sequence). The CDR3 is made up of 14 amino acids. Unmatched junction bases numbered 14, after V lost 6 bases and J lost 13 bases. The protocol was immunoSEQ multiplex PCR, while the TCRdb copy is restricted to in-frame clones and leaves out a portion. The sample records approximately 50,000 clones, 85% to 95% being singletons. The chain has TRBV19 and TRBJ2-1; 8 nucleotides line up with TRBD1. This material consisted of CD4+ T cells from peripheral blood mononuclear cells, taken in the third trimester of pregnancy. The TCR was taken from a female donor with multiple sclerosis, enrolled in a pregnancy study. CDR3 protein: CASSLRTGLQGQFF. Here the CDR3 DNA reads TGTGCCAGTAGCCTCAGGACAGGGTTACAGGGACAGTTCTTC.